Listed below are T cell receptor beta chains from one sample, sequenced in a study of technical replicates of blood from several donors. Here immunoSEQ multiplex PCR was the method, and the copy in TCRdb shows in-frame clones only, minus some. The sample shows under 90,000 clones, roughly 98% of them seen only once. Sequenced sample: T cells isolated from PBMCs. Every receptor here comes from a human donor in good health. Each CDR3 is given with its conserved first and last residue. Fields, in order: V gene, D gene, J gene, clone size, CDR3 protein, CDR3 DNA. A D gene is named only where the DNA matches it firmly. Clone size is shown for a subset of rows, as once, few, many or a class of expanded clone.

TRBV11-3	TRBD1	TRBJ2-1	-	CASSSGTGWDEQFF	TGTGCCAGCAGCTCCGGGACAGGGTGGGATGAGCAGTTCTTC
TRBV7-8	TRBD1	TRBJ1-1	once	CASSLGGGRYPTEAFF	TGTGCCAGCAGCTTAGGAGGGGGCAGATATCCGACTGAAGCTTTCTTT
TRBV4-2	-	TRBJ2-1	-	CASSQVQNEQFF	TGTGCCAGCAGCCAAGTCCAAAATGAGCAGTTCTTC
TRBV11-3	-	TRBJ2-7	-	CASSSVFYEQYF	TGTGCCAGCAGCTCTGTATTCTACGAGCAGTACTTC
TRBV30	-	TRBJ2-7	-	CAWKGYTYEQYF	TGTGCCTGGAAGGGGTATACCTACGAGCAGTACTTC
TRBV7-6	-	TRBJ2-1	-	CASSLESRGTQLYNEQFF	TGTGCCAGCAGCTTAGAATCTCGAGGGACTCAATTATACAATGAGCAGTTCTTC
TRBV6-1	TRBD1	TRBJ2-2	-	CASSDWDRTGELFF	TGTGCCAGCAGTGACTGGGACAGAACCGGGGAGCTGTTTTTT
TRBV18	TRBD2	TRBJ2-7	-	CASSPLALAGTYEQYF	TGTGCCAGCTCACCTCTCGCATTAGCGGGGACCTACGAGCAGTACTTC
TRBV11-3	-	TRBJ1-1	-	CASSVRQMNTEAFF	TGTGCCAGCAGCGTAAGACAGATGAACACTGAAGCTTTCTTT
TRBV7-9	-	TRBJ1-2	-	CASSPPGVYGYTF	TGTGCCAGCAGCCCCCCGGGGGTCTATGGCTACACCTTC
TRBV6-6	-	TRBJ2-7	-	CASMEQGSYEQYF	TGTGCCAGCATGGAACAGGGCTCCTACGAGCAGTACTTC
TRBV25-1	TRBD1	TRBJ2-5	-	CASSESGTGVQETQYF	TGTGCCAGCAGTGAATCCGGGACAGGGGTCCAAGAGACCCAGTACTTC
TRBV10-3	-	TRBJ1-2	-	CAINPSSNYGYTF	TGTGCCATCAATCCGTCTTCTAACTATGGCTACACCTTC
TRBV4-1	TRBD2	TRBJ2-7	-	CASSQAGSGGGYEQYF	TGCGCCAGCAGCCAAGCCGGCAGCGGGGGGGGTTACGAGCAGTACTTC
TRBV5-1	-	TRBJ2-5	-	CASSPFAQETQYF	TGCGCCAGCAGCCCCTTCGCGCAAGAGACCCAGTACTTC
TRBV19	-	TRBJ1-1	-	CASSIDGTGFEAFF	TGTGCCAGTAGTATAGACGGCACAGGGTTTGAAGCTTTCTTT
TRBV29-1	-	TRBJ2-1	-	CSISTDNEQFF	TGCAGTATAAGCACCGACAATGAGCAGTTCTTC
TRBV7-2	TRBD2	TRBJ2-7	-	CASSLEAGVVSYEQYF	TGTGCCAGCAGCTTAGAAGCGGGAGTGGTTTCCTACGAGCAGTACTTC
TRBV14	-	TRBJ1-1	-	CASLVGTEAFF	TGTGCCAGCCTGGTCGGCACTGAAGCTTTCTTT
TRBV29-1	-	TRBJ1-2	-	CSVYEGGDYGYTF	TGCAGCGTCTACGAGGGGGGGGACTATGGCTACACCTTC
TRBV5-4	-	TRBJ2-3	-	CASTRRLSTDTQYF	TGTGCCAGCACAAGGAGACTCAGCACAGATACGCAGTATTTT
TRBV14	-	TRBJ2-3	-	CASSHPRGAEDTQYF	TGTGCCAGCAGCCACCCTCGGGGGGCCGAAGATACGCAGTATTTT
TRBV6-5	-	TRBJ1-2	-	CASSTGQPYGYTF	TGTGCCAGCAGTACTGGACAGCCGTATGGCTACACCTTC
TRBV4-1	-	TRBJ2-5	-	CARSGANQETQYF	TGCGCCAGGTCCGGAGCCAACCAAGAGACCCAGTACTTC
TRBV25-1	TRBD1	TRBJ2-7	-	CASSVLDRGYEQYF	TGTGCCAGCAGTGTTTTGGACAGGGGCTACGAGCAGTACTTC
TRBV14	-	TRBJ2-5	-	CASSQVGWGQGYQETQYF	TGTGCCAGCAGCCAAGTAGGATGGGGGCAGGGATACCAAGAGACCCAGTACTTC
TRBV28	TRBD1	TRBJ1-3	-	CASSLPPSTGNSGNTIYF	TGTGCCAGCAGTTTACCCCCTTCGACAGGGAACTCTGGAAACACCATATATTTT
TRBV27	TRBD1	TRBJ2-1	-	CASRGPGQKINEQFF	TGTGCCAGCAGGGGCCCGGGACAGAAGATCAATGAGCAGTTCTTC
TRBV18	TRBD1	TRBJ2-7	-	CASSPNRGLGSSYEQYF	TGTGCCAGCTCACCAAACAGGGGCCTGGGTAGCTCCTACGAGCAGTACTTC
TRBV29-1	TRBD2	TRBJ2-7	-	CSVEAGELAYEQYF	TGCAGCGTTGAGGCGGGAGAGCTAGCCTACGAGCAGTACTTC
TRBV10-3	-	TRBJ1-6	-	CAISGTGTYNSPLHF	TGTGCCATCAGTGGAACAGGGACCTATAATTCACCCCTCCACTTT
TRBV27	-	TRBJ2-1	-	CASSLAPSSYNEQFF	TGTGCCAGCAGTTTAGCCCCGAGCTCCTACAATGAGCAGTTCTTC
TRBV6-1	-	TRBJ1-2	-	CASSDGQGYGYTF	TGTGCCAGCAGTGACGGCCAGGGCTATGGCTACACCTTC
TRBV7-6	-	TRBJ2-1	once	CASRGIRGNNEQFF	TGTGCCAGCAGGGGGATAAGGGGTAACAATGAGCAGTTCTTC
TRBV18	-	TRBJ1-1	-	CASSPGGNTEAFF	TGTGCCAGCTCACCAGGGGGGAATACTGAAGCTTTCTTT
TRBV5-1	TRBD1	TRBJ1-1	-	CASSGIPGQGVEAFF	TGCGCCAGCAGCGGGATCCCGGGACAGGGCGTTGAAGCTTTCTTT
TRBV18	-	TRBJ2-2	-	CASSPQGTGELFF	TGTGCCAGCTCACCGCAGGGGACCGGGGAGCTGTTTTTT
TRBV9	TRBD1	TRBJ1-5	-	CASSAGTVNQPQHF	TGTGCCAGCAGCGCAGGGACAGTTAATCAGCCCCAGCATTTT
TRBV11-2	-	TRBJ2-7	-	CASSSTGGIDF	TGTGCCAGCAGCTCTACAGGCGGAATCGACTTC
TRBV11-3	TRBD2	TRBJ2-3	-	CASSLRTSGGSMQYF	TGTGCCAGCAGCTTAAGGACTAGCGGGGGGTCAATGCAGTATTTT
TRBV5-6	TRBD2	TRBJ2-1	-	CASSLAGGLAGQQFF	TGTGCCAGCAGCTTGGCCGGGGGACTAGCGGGACAGCAGTTCTTC
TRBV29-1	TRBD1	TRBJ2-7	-	CSVEDRGEQYF	TGCAGCGTTGAGGACAGGGGCGAGCAGTACTTC
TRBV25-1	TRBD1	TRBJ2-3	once	CASSELGTGPTGDTQYF	TGTGCCAGCAGTGAATTAGGGACAGGTCCTACCGGGGATACGCAGTATTTT
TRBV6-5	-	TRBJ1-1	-	CASSYGGGDTEAFF	TGTGCCAGCAGTTATGGGGGAGGGGACACTGAAGCTTTCTTT
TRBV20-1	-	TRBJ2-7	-	CSARDGDEQYF	TGCAGTGCTAGAGATGGAGACGAGCAGTACTTC
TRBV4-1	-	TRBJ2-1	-	CASSQDVRSEQFF	TGCGCCAGCAGCCAAGATGTGAGAAGTGAGCAGTTCTTC